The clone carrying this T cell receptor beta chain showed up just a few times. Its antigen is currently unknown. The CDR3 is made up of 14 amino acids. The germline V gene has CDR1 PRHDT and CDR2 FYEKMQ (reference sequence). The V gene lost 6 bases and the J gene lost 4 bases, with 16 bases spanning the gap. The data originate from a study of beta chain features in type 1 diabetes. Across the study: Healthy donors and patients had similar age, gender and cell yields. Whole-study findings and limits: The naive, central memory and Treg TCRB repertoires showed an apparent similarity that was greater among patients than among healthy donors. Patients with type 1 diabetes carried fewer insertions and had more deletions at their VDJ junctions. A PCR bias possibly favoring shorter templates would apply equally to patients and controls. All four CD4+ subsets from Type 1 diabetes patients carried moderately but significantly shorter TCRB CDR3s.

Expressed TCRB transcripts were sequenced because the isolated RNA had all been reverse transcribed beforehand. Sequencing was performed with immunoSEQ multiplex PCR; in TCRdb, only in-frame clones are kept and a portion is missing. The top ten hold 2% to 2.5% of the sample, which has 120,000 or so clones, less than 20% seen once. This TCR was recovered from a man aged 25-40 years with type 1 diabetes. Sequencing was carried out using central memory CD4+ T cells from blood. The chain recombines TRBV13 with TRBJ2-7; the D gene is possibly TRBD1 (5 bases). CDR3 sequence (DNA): TGTGCCAGCAGTCCAAGGTCAGGGTATTACGAGCAGTACTTC. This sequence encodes CASSPRSGYYEQYF.